The 18 T cell receptor beta chains given below trace back to one sample, sequenced in a study of blood T cell repertoires in COVID-19. Clones were read by immunoSEQ multiplex PCR, and TCRdb kept only the in-frame ones, dropping some. The profile shows about 120,000 clones, approximately 80% of them singletons. Sequencing used peripheral blood. The receptor source for this set is a man between 65 and 85 years old with active or convalescent COVID-19.

The J gene is TRBJ1-5, the V gene TRBV28, with 8 bases that match TRBD1. Trimming took 5 bases from V and 4 from J; bases not matched to a gene: 10. The CDR3 spans 16 residues. Germline CDR1 and CDR2: MDHEN and SYDVKM. CDR3: CASSPRTGGSNQPQHF. The CDR3 DNA sequence: TGTGCCAGCAGTCCGCGAACAGGGGGTAGTAATCAGCCCCAGCATTTT.

V and J are TRBV6-1 and TRBJ1-2; TRBD1 agrees at 9 bases. V dropped 1 base and J dropped 7; count of bases not matched to a gene: 7. This CDR3 is built from 15 residues. Looked up from germline, CDR1 is MNHNS and CDR2 is SASEGT. Here the CDR3 reads CASSEGEQGAGGYTF. The CDR3 DNA follows: TGTGCCAGCAGTGAAGGCGAACAGGGGGCGGGTGGCTACACCTTC.

This rearrangement joins TRBV12-5 to TRBJ2-7, with 7 bases aligning to TRBD1. This CDR3 is 14 amino acids long. Germline V gene lookup returns CDR1 LGHNT and CDR2 FRNRAP. Trimming took 4 bases from V and 3 from J; bases not matched to a gene: 6. The CDR3 coding sequence is TGTGCTAGTGGTTCAAGGACAGGCTTCTACGAGCAGTACTTC. Translated, it gives CASGSRTGFYEQYF.

The chain links TRBV15 to TRBJ2-1, with D unclear. The CDR3 length is 14 residues. Germline V gene sequence: CDR1 LNHNV, CDR2 YYDKDF (reference sequence). V lost 0 bases and J lost 5, with 8 bases in between. The CDR3 region has the DNA TGTGCCACCAGCAGAGATTTAACTGACAATGAGCAGTTCTTC. It specifies CATSRDLTDNEQFF.

This clone appeared once. The chain links TRBV6-7 to TRBJ2-5; the match to TRBD2 covers 7 bases. TRBV6-7 falls under the ORF class, with uncertain function. V dropped 2 bases and J dropped 5; count of bases not matched to a gene: 26. The CDR3 is 21 residues long. CDR3 sequence reads: CASSYGSLAGVGDGFSETQYF. In DNA form, the CDR3 reads TGTGCCAGCAGTTACGGGTCCTTGGCGGGAGTTGGAGACGGGTTCTCGGAGACCCAGTACTTC.

V usage is TRBV6-5 and J usage is TRBJ2-3, with a weak D call TRBD1 (5 bases). Germline CDR1 reads MNHEY; CDR2 reads SVGAGI. Trimming pared 7 bases from V and 0 bases from J, leaving 8 bases between. The CDR3 covers 13 residues. The CDR3 loop is CASTDSSTDTQYF. The DNA for the CDR3 is TGTGCCAGCACCGACAGCAGCACAGATACGCAGTATTTT.

The V gene is TRBV6-5, the J gene TRBJ2-1; 13 bases agree with TRBD2. V lost 7 bases to trimming and J lost 7 bases; unmatched junction nucleotides: 4. Germline V gene sequence: CDR1 MNHEY, CDR2 SVGAGI. This CDR3 region has 14 residues. CDR3: CASNGLAGENEQFF. CDR3 coding DNA: TGTGCCAGCAACGGACTAGCGGGAGAGAATGAGCAGTTCTTC.

The chain joins TRBV19 to TRBJ1-6; D is perhaps TRBD1 (6 bases). V dropped 0 bases and J dropped 0 bases, with 18 bases sitting between them. CDR3 length: 20 amino acids. The germline CDR1 and CDR2 sequences are LNHDA and SQIVND (reference sequence). The CDR3 sequence is CASSIDLYRTDSSYNSPLHF. CDR3 nucleotides: TGTGCCAGTAGTATAGATCTATACCGGACGGACAGCTCCTATAATTCACCCCTCCACTTT.

V and J are TRBV19 and TRBJ1-2; D is uncertain. The length of the CDR3 is 14 residues. Germline-derived CDR1 and CDR2 are LNHDA and SQIVND (reference sequence). V was pared by 5 bases and J by 0 bases, with 10 bases between. The CDR3 spells CASSPLSANYGYTF. CDR3 nucleotide sequence: TGTGCCAGTAGTCCCCTAAGCGCTAACTATGGCTACACCTTC. The whole variable domain, remainder taken from reference TRBV19 and TRBJ1-2, is DGGITQSPKYLFRKEGQNVTLSCEQNLNHDAMYWYRQDPGQGLRLIYYSQIVNDFQKGDIAEGYSVSREKKESFPLTVTSAQKNPTAFYLCASSPLSANYGYTFGSGTRLTVV.

This clone has a single count. This chain joins TRBV19 and TRBJ2-1; TRBD2 matches at 15 bases. This CDR3 region has 15 residues. Germline V gene lookup returns CDR1 LNHDA and CDR2 SQIVND (reference sequence). V dropped 7 bases and J dropped 7; count of bases not matched to a gene: 5. CDR3 residues: CASTGLAGGPNEQFF. In DNA, the CDR3 is TGTGCCAGTACCGGACTAGCGGGAGGGCCAAATGAGCAGTTCTTC.

This chain uses TRBV19 with TRBJ2-1, with 10 bases lining up with TRBD1. V lost 7 bases, J lost 7 bases, and 7 bases stayed unmatched. Germline lookup yields CDR1 LNHDA and CDR2 SQIVND (reference sequence). The CDR3 is 14 residues long. The CDR3 protein is CASTPWTGGNEQFF. The CDR3 DNA sequence: TGTGCCAGTACCCCCTGGACAGGGGGGAATGAGCAGTTCTTC. Complete variable domain (other parts from reference TRBV19 and TRBJ2-1): DGGITQSPKYLFRKEGQNVTLSCEQNLNHDAMYWYRQDPGQGLRLIYYSQIVNDFQKGDIAEGYSVSREKKESFPLTVTSAQKNPTAFYLCASTPWTGGNEQFFGPGTRLTVL.

This clone was seen a few times. In DNA form, the CDR3 reads TGTGCCAGCAGCTTACGCGGGATGAACACCGGGGAGCTGTTTTTT. Its translation: CASSLRGMNTGELFF. The gene calls are TRBV7-3 and TRBJ2-2, with D tentatively TRBD2 (6 bases). V dropped 2 bases and J dropped 1 base, with 8 bases sitting between them. The CDR3 extends over 15 amino acids. Germline lookup yields CDR1 SGHTA and CDR2 FQGTGA.

J is TRBJ1-5 and V is TRBV19, with D possibly being TRBD1 (5 bases). Trimming pared 6 bases from V and 9 bases from J, leaving 12 bases between. Germline values: CDR1 LNHDA, CDR2 SQIVND (reference sequence). The CDR3 extends over 12 amino acids. The CDR3 here is CASSMGGVPQHF. DNA for the CDR3: TGTGCCAGTAGCATGGGAGGGGTGCCCCAGCATTTT.

The chain joins TRBV5-1 to TRBJ1-3; D uncertain. V was shortened by 2 bases and J by 3 bases, with 9 bases between the two germline ends. CDR3 length equals 14 residues. Germline lookup yields CDR1 SGHRS and CDR2 YFSETQ. CDR3 bases: TGCGCCAGCAGCTTTGGAGGGAGTGGAAACACCATATATTTT. This sequence encodes CASSFGGSGNTIYF.

The V and J genes are TRBV18 and TRBJ1-1; TRBD1 matches 9 bases. Germline CDR1 and CDR2: KGHSH and LQKENI. This CDR3 contains 15 residues. V was pared by 1 base and J by 4 bases, with 4 bases of the junction left unmatched. This CDR3 is CASSPQRDRVTEAFF. CDR3 coding DNA: TGTGCCAGCTCACCACAGAGGGACAGGGTCACTGAAGCTTTCTTT.

This clone was counted a few times. The chain combines TRBV5-1 with TRBJ1-2, with TRBD1 as a possible D gene (5 bases). CDR1 and CDR2 from the germline V gene are SGHRS and YFSETQ. CDR3 length equals 13 residues. Deletions cut 4 bases from V and 5 bases from J, with 12 bases between. CDR3 sequence reads: CASSPGLTYGYTF. The DNA of the CDR3 is TGCGCCAGCAGCCCGGGACTGACATATGGCTACACCTTC.

J is TRBJ1-1 and V is TRBV28; 10 positions match TRBD1. Germline V lookup: CDR1 MDHEN, CDR2 SYDVKM. The CDR3 covers 16 residues. The V gene end was trimmed by 2 bases and the J gene end by 8 bases; junction bases not matched to a gene: 11. Written as DNA, the CDR3 is TGTGCCAGCAGTTTACGTATAACGACAGGGGGCGTGGAAGCTTTCTTT. It yields the protein CASSLRITTGGVEAFF.

This chain connects TRBV5-5 to TRBJ1-2; D unclear. Germline V lookup: CDR1 SGHKS, CDR2 YYEKEE (reference sequence). The V end was cut by 1 base, the J end by 6 bases, with 10 bases between. This CDR3 spans 13 amino acids. DNA for the CDR3: TGTGCCAGCAGCTTGTCGGGCGGGCATGGCTACACCTTC. Encoded protein: CASSLSGGHGYTF.